The 24 T cell receptor beta chains below all came from one sample that was sequenced in a study of radiation and T cells in renal cell carcinoma. Specified time point: baseline pretreatment blood. Treatment denoted: 15 Gy SBRT to primary tumor, nephrectomy 4 weeks later. Produced via immunoSEQ multiplex PCR; TCRdb's table is partial and in-frame only. This repertoire shows approximately 140,000 clones, around 90% found once; its top ten account for 3.5% to 5%. The specimen was blood, collected from a patient whose treatment included radiotherapy and nephrectomy. These receptors were obtained from a woman between 65 and 79 years old with renal cell carcinoma.

This sequence joins TRBV20-1 and TRBJ1-2; D gene unclear. CDR1 and CDR2 from the germline V gene are DFQATT and SNEGSKA (reference sequence). The CDR3 is made up of 11 amino acids. V shed 3 bases and J shed 8 bases, with 10 bases lying between them. CDR3 sequence reads: CSASLGQGYTF. Written as DNA, the CDR3 is TGCAGTGCTAGTTTAGGTCAGGGCTACACCTTC.

The chain carries TRBV27 and TRBJ1-3; TRBD1 agrees at 9 bases. Germline values: CDR1 MNHEY, CDR2 SMNVEV (reference sequence). The ends lost 5 bases at V and 4 bases at J; junction bases unmatched: 6. The CDR3 sequence is 15 residues long. The CDR3 sequence: CASSPGQGLGNTIYF. The CDR3 DNA is TGTGCCAGCAGTCCGGGACAGGGTCTAGGAAACACCATATATTTT.

The count of this clone is one. The genes are TRBV25-1 and TRBJ1-2; 11 bases are a match to TRBD1. The CDR3 totals 13 residues. In germline, CDR1 is MGHDK, CDR2 SYGVNS. The V gene end was trimmed by 4 bases and the J gene end by 6 bases; junction bases not matched to a gene: 1. CDR3 in amino acids: CASSGTGGNGYTF. DNA for the CDR3: TGTGCCAGCAGTGGGACAGGGGGCAATGGCTACACCTTC.

V is TRBV7-2 and J is TRBJ1-5; D is uncertain. The CDR3 runs 14 residues. The ends were cut back, 5 bases at V and 7 bases at J, with 15 bases in the middle. Germline CDR1 is SGHTA and CDR2 is FQGNSA. The CDR3 nucleotides are TGTGCCAGCAGCCCAGGAAGTCCGGGACAGCCCCAGCATTTT. Its translation: CASSPGSPGQPQHF. Supplemented by reference TRBV7-2 and TRBJ1-5, the full variable domain reads GAGVSQSPSNKVTEKGKDVELRCDPISGHTALYWYRQSLGQGLEFLIYFQGNSAPDKSGLPSDRFSAERTGGSVSTLTIQRTQQEDSAVYLCASSPGSPGQPQHFGDGTRLSIL.

V gene TRBV9 combines with J gene TRBJ1-3; 7 nucleotides line up with TRBD1. CDR3 length: 16 residues. The germline CDR1 and CDR2 sequences are SGDLS and YYNGEE. V was pared by 4 bases and J by 2 bases, with 9 bases of the junction left unmatched. The CDR3 coding sequence is TGTGCCAGCAGCCAGGCCTCAACAGGGGCTGGAAACACCATATATTTT. Its protein product is CASSQASTGAGNTIYF.

V is TRBV5-1 and J is TRBJ2-5; D may be TRBD1 (6 bases). Trimming cost V 1 base and J 4 bases, with 8 bases left between them. The CDR3 consists of 13 residues. The germline V gene encodes CDR1 SGHRS and CDR2 YFSETQ. CDR3 sequence (DNA): TGCGCCAGCAGCTTGCTAGGGGGAGAGACCCAGTACTTC. As protein: CASSLLGGETQYF.

The V gene is TRBV28, the J gene TRBJ1-2, with 11 nucleotides matching TRBD1. The CDR3 totals 16 residues. Germline CDR1 and CDR2: MDHEN and SYDVKM. The junction had 11 bases not matched to a gene; V was cut back by 7 bases and J by 4 bases. The CDR3 is CASITGTGGTFYGYTF. CDR3 sequence (DNA): TGTGCCAGCATCACCGGGACAGGGGGGACCTTCTATGGCTACACCTTC.

The chain combines TRBV6-6 with TRBJ2-7, with D perhaps matching TRBD1 (5 bases). This CDR3 has 13 amino acids. V lost 6 bases and J lost 2, with 11 bases in between. Germline V gene data show CDR1 as MNHNY and CDR2 as SVGAGI (reference sequence). In DNA form, the CDR3 reads TGTGCCAGCAGCAGGGTTGATCCCTACGAGCAGTACTTC. The encoded protein is CASSRVDPYEQYF.

The chain combines TRBV30 with TRBJ2-3; D is unclear. V lost 4 bases, J lost 9 bases, and 14 bases lay in between. The germline CDR1 and CDR2 sequences are GTSNPN and SVGIG (reference sequence). This CDR3 spans 12 amino acids. The CDR3 nucleotides are TGTGCCTGGATCCGCGACTTCGGGACGCAGTATTTT. The encoded protein is CAWIRDFGTQYF.

This chain uses TRBV15 with TRBJ1-2; 7 nucleotides agree with TRBD1. V lost 3 bases to trimming and J lost 8 bases; unmatched junction nucleotides: 9. This CDR3 contains 14 residues. Germline CDR1 reads LNHNV; CDR2 reads YYDKDF (reference sequence). CDR3 nucleotides: TGTGCCACCAGCAGCTCAGACAGGGTATACGGCTACACCTTC. The encoded protein is CATSSSDRVYGYTF.

The gene calls are TRBV27 and TRBJ2-2; D is possibly TRBD2 (5 bases). The CDR3 sequence is 15 residues long. Germline V gene data show CDR1 as MNHEY and CDR2 as SMNVEV (reference sequence). V dropped 3 bases and J dropped 1 base, with 9 bases sitting between them. The CDR3 nucleotides read TGTGCCAGCAGTTTTCTACGGGGGAACACCGGGGAGCTGTTTTTT. Amino acid sequence: CASSFLRGNTGELFF.

In DNA form, the CDR3 reads TGCGCCAGCAGTACAGGGGGCAATCAGCCCCAGCATTTT. This encodes CASSTGGNQPQHF. This chain uses TRBV5-1 with TRBJ1-5; 7 positions agree with TRBD1. The CDR3 is made up of 13 amino acids. Germline lookup yields CDR1 SGHRS and CDR2 YFSETQ. With 5 bases clipped from V and 2 bases from J, the junction kept 1 base outside the gene matches. The entire variable domain, with the rest obtained from reference TRBV5-1 and TRBJ1-5, is as follows: KAGVTQTPRYLIKTRGQQVTLSCSPISGHRSVSWYQQTPGQGLQFLFEYFSETQRNKGNFPGRFSGRQFSNSRSEMNVSTLELGDSALYLCASSTGGNQPQHFGDGTRLSIL.

This clone was seen once. The CDR3 protein is CASSMSGSDTQYF. The CDR3 coding sequence is TGTGCCAGTAGTATGAGCGGGTCAGATACGCAGTATTTT. The chain combines TRBV19 with TRBJ2-3, with TRBD2 as a possible D gene (6 bases). The CDR3 sequence is 13 residues long. The germline V and J ends were trimmed by 3 bases and 4 bases, with 8 bases remaining between them. Germline-derived CDR1 and CDR2 are LNHDA and SQIVND (reference sequence).

The sample holds a few counts of this clone. V usage is TRBV9 and J usage is TRBJ2-7, with TRBD1 identical over 12 bases. Germline CDR1 is SGDLS and CDR2 is YYNGEE. The CDR3 is made up of 15 amino acids. The ends lost 2 bases at V and 5 bases at J; junction bases unmatched: 5. The DNA for the CDR3 is TGTGCCAGCAGCGTCGGGACAGGGGGCTTCGACGAGCAGTACTTC. Amino acid sequence: CASSVGTGGFDEQYF.

The chain uses TRBV4-1 and TRBJ2-1, with 10 bases aligning to TRBD2. The CDR3 length is 15 residues. Germline CDR1 MGHRA, CDR2 YSYEKL. V trimming: 4 bases; J trimming: 5 bases; junction bases outside the gene matches: 5. The CDR3 reads CASSLSGGADNEQFF. In DNA, the CDR3 is TGCGCCAGCAGCCTAAGCGGGGGGGCCGACAATGAGCAGTTCTTC.

In this sample, this clone turned up once. This sequence joins TRBV30 and TRBJ2-1; D possibly corresponds to TRBD2 (5 bases). The V gene lost 3 bases and the J gene lost 2 bases, with 17 bases spanning the gap. The CDR3 loop spans 16 amino acids. Germline V CDR1 and CDR2: GTSNPN, SVGIG (reference sequence). CDR3 sequence (DNA): TGTGCCTGGAGACCACTTTTAGGGAGTCCCTACAATGAGCAGTTCTTC. The encoded protein is CAWRPLLGSPYNEQFF.

The rearrangement joins TRBV6-5 to TRBJ2-1; TRBD2 aligns across 9 bases. This CDR3 has 15 residues. The germline gives CDR1 MNHEY, CDR2 SVGAGI. V gave up 4 bases and J gave up 4 bases; unmatched junction bases: 5. The CDR3 bases are TGTGCCAGCAGTTTAAGCGGGGGGCCATACAATGAGCAGTTCTTC. Translation gives CASSLSGGPYNEQFF.

The chain recombines TRBV9 with TRBJ2-7, with D tentatively TRBD1 or TRBD2 (5 bases each). This CDR3 spans 15 amino acids. Per germline, CDR1 SGDLS and CDR2 YYNGEE. Trimming stripped 3 bases from V and 7 bases from J, with 20 bases between. Here the CDR3 DNA reads TGTGCCAGCAGCGGATCCGGGACGGATCTTGAGGAGCAGTACTTC. Its protein is CASSGSGTDLEEQYF.

The V and J genes are TRBV7-3 and TRBJ2-3; 9 nucleotides line up with TRBD2. The CDR3 spans 16 residues. CDR1 is SGHTA and CDR2 is FQGTGA in the germline V gene. Trimming at V came to 0 bases and at J to 5 bases, leaving 6 bases not matched to a gene. The DNA of the CDR3 is TGTGCCAGCAGCTTAACGGTGCGGGGGGGCCTAGATACGCAGTATTTT. Translated: CASSLTVRGGLDTQYF.

This clone was seen only a few times. The genes are TRBV19 and TRBJ2-2, with a tentative D call TRBD2 (5 bases). The CDR3 is made up of 15 amino acids. The germline V gene has CDR1 LNHDA and CDR2 SQIVND (reference sequence). Trimming took off 1 base at V and 2 bases at J, with 8 bases between the two ends. The CDR3 reads CASSIGGINTGELFF. DNA for the CDR3: TGTGCCAGTAGTATAGGAGGGATCAACACCGGGGAGCTGTTTTTT.

This chain joins TRBV6-5 and TRBJ1-4; the match to TRBD1 covers 7 bases. The junction had 5 bases not matched to a gene; V was cut back by 3 bases and J by 4 bases. The CDR3 contains 15 residues. CDR1 is MNHEY and CDR2 is SVGAGI in the germline V gene. The CDR3 is CASSYRQGFNEKLFF. The CDR3 bases are TGTGCCAGCAGTTATAGACAGGGCTTTAATGAAAAACTGTTTTTT.

This rearrangement joins TRBV7-2 to TRBJ2-3; 9 bases align to TRBD2. After removal of 1 base from V and 6 bases from J, the junction contained 5 bases not matched to a gene. There are 15 residues in the CDR3. Germline V gene data show CDR1 as SGHTA and CDR2 as FQGNSA. DNA for the CDR3: TGTGCCAGCAGCTTAGAAGCGGGGGGTGCGGATACGCAGTATTTT. The encoded protein is CASSLEAGGADTQYF.

This clone was found once. The chain uses TRBV2 and TRBJ2-7; 7 bases map to TRBD1. CDR1 is SNHLY and CDR2 is FYNNEI in the germline V gene. The V and J ends lost 7 bases and 0 bases, in that order; junction bases with no gene match: 9. The CDR3 covers 15 residues. This chain's CDR3 is CASNSRTGSSYEQYF. The DNA for the CDR3 is TGTGCCAGCAATTCTAGGACAGGAAGCTCCTACGAGCAGTACTTC.

As DNA, the CDR3 is TGTGCCATCAGTGAGCAGGGACAGAGCTACACCTTC. Translation: CAISEQGQSYTF. This chain joins TRBV10-3 and TRBJ1-2; 7 bases line up with TRBD1. This CDR3 is 12 amino acids long. Germline CDR1 is ENHRY and CDR2 is SYGVKD. With 2 bases clipped from V and 9 bases from J, the junction kept 3 bases outside the gene matches.